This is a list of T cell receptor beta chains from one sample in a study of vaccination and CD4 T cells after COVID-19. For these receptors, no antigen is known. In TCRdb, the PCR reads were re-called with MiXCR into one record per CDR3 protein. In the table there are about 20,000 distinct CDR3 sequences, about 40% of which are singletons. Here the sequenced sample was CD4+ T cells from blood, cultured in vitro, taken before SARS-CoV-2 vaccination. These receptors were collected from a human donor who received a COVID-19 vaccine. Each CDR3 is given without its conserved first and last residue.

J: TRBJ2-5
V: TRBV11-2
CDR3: ASSFGFLSGKQETQY

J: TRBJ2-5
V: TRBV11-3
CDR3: ASSLVTGANQDGTQY

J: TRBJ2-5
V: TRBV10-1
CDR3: ASQAGTGQTQY

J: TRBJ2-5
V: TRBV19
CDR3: ASSIGGAQETQY

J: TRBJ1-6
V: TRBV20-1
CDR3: SAREGLGVGDSPLH

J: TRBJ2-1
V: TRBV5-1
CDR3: ASSLMAGVDNEQF

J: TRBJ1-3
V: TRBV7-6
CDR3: ASSLGVGTGNTIY

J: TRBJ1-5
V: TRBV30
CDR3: AWGIRALNQPQH

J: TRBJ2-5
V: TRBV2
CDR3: ASRRLATEETQY

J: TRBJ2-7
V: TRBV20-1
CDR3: SASPSGGASYEQY

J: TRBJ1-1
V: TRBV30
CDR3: AWGVNTEAF

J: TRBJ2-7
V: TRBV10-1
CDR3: ASSESGGYEQY

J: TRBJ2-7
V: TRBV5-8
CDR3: ASSYGLGEQY

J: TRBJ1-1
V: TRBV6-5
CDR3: ASSYVTGGTEAF

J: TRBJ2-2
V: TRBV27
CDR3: ASSLSWTGNTGELF

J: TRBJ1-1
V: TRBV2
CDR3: ASGLGGNTEAF

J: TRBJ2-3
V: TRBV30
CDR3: AWRTPGLTDTQY

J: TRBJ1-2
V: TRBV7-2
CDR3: ASSLVGQGFLGYGYT

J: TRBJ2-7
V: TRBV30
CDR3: ALSETEYEQY

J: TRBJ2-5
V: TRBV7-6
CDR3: ASSLAGGQETQY

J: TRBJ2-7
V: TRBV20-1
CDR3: SARAVAAHEQY

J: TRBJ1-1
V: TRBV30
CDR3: AWSAPGPAF

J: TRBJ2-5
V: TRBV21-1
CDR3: ASTWTGDLAETQY

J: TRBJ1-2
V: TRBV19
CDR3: ASKDRDGSRGYT

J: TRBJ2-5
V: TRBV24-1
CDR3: ATSDSGTGAWEETQY

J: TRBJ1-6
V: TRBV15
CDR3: ATSRVLREPNSPLH

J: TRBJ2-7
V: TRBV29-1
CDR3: SAIPDSYEQY

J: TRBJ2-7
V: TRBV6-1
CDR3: ASRPSGGEQY

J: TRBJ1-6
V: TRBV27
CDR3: ASSFRDRYNSPLH

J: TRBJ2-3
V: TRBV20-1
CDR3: SARENGVGADTQY

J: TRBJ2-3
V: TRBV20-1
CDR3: SARDQSGGATDTQY

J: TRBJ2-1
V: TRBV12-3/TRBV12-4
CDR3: ASSSRGRKSDEQF

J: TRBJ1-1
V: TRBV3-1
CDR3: ASRGQGVTEAF

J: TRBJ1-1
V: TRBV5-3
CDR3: ARRTAEAF

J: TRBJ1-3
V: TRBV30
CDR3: AWSANSGNTIY

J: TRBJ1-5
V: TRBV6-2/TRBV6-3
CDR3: ASSWPQGINQPQH

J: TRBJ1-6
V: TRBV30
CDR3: AWSAGDLGQGASPLH

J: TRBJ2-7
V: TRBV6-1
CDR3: ASRTTRWAEQY

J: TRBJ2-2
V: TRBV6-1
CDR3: AAETGRDTGELF

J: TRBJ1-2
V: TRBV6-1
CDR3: ASSDRPTVLYGYT

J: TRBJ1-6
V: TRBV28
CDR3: ASRIQGIGHNSPLH

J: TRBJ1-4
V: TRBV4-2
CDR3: ASSHGTGGTDEKLF

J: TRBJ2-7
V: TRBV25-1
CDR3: ASSRSRGQAYEQY

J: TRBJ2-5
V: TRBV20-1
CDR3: SASLAGGLWRETQY

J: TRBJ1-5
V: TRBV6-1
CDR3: ASRDDRGGNQPQH